This passage covers 32 T cell receptor beta chains from one sample sequenced in a study of OX40 agonist ivuxolimab in advanced cancers. Some clones are missing from TCRdb's copy, which holds only in-frame ones; the method was immunoSEQ multiplex PCR. The sample yields 89,000 or so clones, almost 90% seen once. The starting material was CD4+ or CD8+ T cells sorted from blood, obtained in a trial of the OX40 agonist ivuxolimab. Receptor source: an adult with an advanced solid tumor such as melanoma, head and neck, liver or kidney cancer.

This sequence joins TRBV15 and TRBJ2-5; TRBD2 aligns across 7 bases. Germline CDR1 and CDR2: LNHNV and YYDKDF (reference sequence). Trimming took 1 base from V and 5 from J; bases not matched to a gene: 1. This CDR3 region has 13 residues. In nucleotides, the CDR3 is TGTGCCACCAGCAGAGGGGAGGGGGAGACCCAGTACTTC. The encoded protein is CATSRGEGETQYF.

The chain is built from TRBV7-2 and TRBJ2-7; TRBD2 agrees at 7 bases. Germline CDR1 SGHTA, CDR2 FQGNSA. Trimming took 5 bases from V and 6 from J; bases not matched to a gene: 10. This CDR3 region has 14 residues. Written as DNA, the CDR3 is TGTGCCAGCAGCCCGGGACTAAACCCGTCCGAGCAGTACTTC. Translated: CASSPGLNPSEQYF.

V and J are TRBV7-3 and TRBJ2-1; 7 nucleotides match TRBD1. This CDR3 spans 15 amino acids. Losses at the gene ends were 5 bases for V and 5 bases for J; bases not matched to a gene: 9. Germline V CDR1 and CDR2: SGHTA, FQGTGA. Here the CDR3 reads CASSPNRGFHNEQFF. As DNA, the CDR3 is TGTGCCAGCAGCCCGAACAGGGGTTTTCACAATGAGCAGTTCTTC.

The chain links TRBV19 to TRBJ1-1; the match to TRBD1 covers 8 bases. CDR3 length: 12 residues. With 6 bases clipped from V and 7 bases from J, the junction kept 4 bases outside the gene matches. Germline CDR1 is LNHDA and CDR2 is SQIVND (reference sequence). This CDR3 reads CASRTGVREAFF. CDR3 sequence (DNA): TGTGCCAGTAGGACAGGGGTCCGTGAAGCTTTCTTT. Variable domain in full (rest from reference TRBV19 and TRBJ1-1): DGGITQSPKYLFRKEGQNVTLSCEQNLNHDAMYWYRQDPGQGLRLIYYSQIVNDFQKGDIAEGYSVSREKKESFPLTVTSAQKNPTAFYLCASRTGVREAFFGQGTRLTVV.

The rearrangement joins TRBV5-6 to TRBJ2-7, with D perhaps matching TRBD1 (6 bases). Germline loops: CDR1 SGHDT, CDR2 YYEEEE. V dropped 4 bases and J dropped 6 bases, with 14 bases sitting between them. The CDR3 loop spans 13 amino acids. The CDR3 sequence is CASSIDRSREQYF. Here the CDR3 DNA reads TGTGCCAGCAGCATTGACAGGTCCCGCGAGCAGTACTTC.

The V and J genes are TRBV5-4 and TRBJ1-5; D is undetermined. Germline-derived CDR1 and CDR2 are SGHNT and YYREEE (reference sequence). Trimming took 0 bases from V and 2 from J, leaving 6 bases between them. CDR3 length: 14 residues. Here the CDR3 DNA reads TGTGCCAGCAGCTTGGGAGGAGGCAATCAGCCCCAGCATTTT. Its translation: CASSLGGGNQPQHF.

The genes are TRBV6-5 and TRBJ2-5; 9 positions match TRBD2. The J call is doubtful: the DNA matches TRBJ2-7 better. CDR1 is MNHEY and CDR2 is SVGAGI in the germline V gene. The CDR3 totals 15 residues. The CDR3 sequence is CASSYSGSGRNEQYF. The CDR3 nucleotides are TGTGCCAGCAGTTACTCGGGTAGCGGGAGAAACGAGCAGTACTTC.

This clone was found once. The gene calls are TRBV14 and TRBJ2-3; D is undetermined. There are 18 residues in the CDR3. Germline lookup yields CDR1 SGHDN and CDR2 FVKESK. Trimming left V 2 bases short and J 1 base short, with 19 bases between. The CDR3 spells CASSQPKGLLGGTDTQYF. CDR3 nucleotides: TGTGCCAGCAGCCAACCAAAAGGCCTATTAGGTGGCACAGATACGCAGTATTTT.

Concerning this clone itself: This specimen includes other DNA sequences encoding the same CDR3. This rearrangement joins TRBV5-1 to TRBJ2-5; TRBD2 might be the D (6 bases). With 2 bases removed from V and 3 bases from J, the gap between germline ends came to 11 bases. The CDR3 consists of 14 residues. Germline CDR1 SGHRS, CDR2 YFSETQ. The CDR3 loop is CASSLFGTEETQYF. The CDR3 bases are TGCGCCAGCAGCTTATTTGGGACTGAAGAGACCCAGTACTTC.

The V and J genes are TRBV7-2 and TRBJ2-3; 9 bases map to TRBD1. Trimming at V came to 4 bases and at J to 4 bases, leaving 9 bases not matched to a gene. The V gene's germline CDR1 is SGHTA and CDR2 FQGNSA. This CDR3 spans 16 amino acids. This CDR3 is CASSWTGTGIADTQYF. CDR3 bases: TGTGCCAGCAGCTGGACCGGGACAGGGATCGCAGATACGCAGTATTTT. The entire variable domain, with the rest obtained from reference TRBV7-2 and TRBJ2-3, is as follows: GAGVSQSPSNKVTEKGKDVELRCDPISGHTALYWYRQSLGQGLEFLIYFQGNSAPDKSGLPSDRFSAERTGGSVSTLTIQRTQQEDSAVYLCASSWTGTGIADTQYFGPGTRLTVL.

On this clone: The junction departs from germline at one end; a sequencing error may be responsible. The chain combines TRBV7-7 with TRBJ2-5, with a possible D match to TRBD2 (7 bases). Germline loops: CDR1 SSHAT, CDR2 FNYEAQ (reference sequence). There are 14 residues in the CDR3. The CDR3 sequence is CASSMTGGAETQYF. In DNA, the CDR3 is TGTGCTAGCAGCATGACGGGGGGCGCGGAGACCCAGTACTTC. The full variable domain, its missing parts supplied by reference TRBV7-7 and TRBJ2-5, is GAGVSQSPRYKVTKRGQDVTLRCDPISSHATLYWYQQALGQGPEFLTYFNYEAQPDKSGLPSDRFSAERPEGSISTLTIQRTEQRDSAMYRCASSMTGGAETQYFGPGTRLLVL.

The gene calls are TRBV6-6 and TRBJ2-7; 8 bases are shared with TRBD2. This CDR3 comprises 13 residues. The J segment lost 5 bases and the V segment lost 6 bases, leaving 6 bases of the junction unmatched. Germline CDR1 reads MNHNY; CDR2 reads SVGAGI (reference sequence). As DNA, the CDR3 is TGTGCCAGCAGCATTGGGACTAGTAACGAGCAGTACTTC. Amino acid sequence: CASSIGTSNEQYF.

This chain connects TRBV7-2 to TRBJ2-7; perhaps TRBD1 as D (6 bases). Germline V gene sequence: CDR1 SGHTA, CDR2 FQGNSA. V lost 0 bases and J lost 7, with 16 bases in between. This CDR3 contains 15 residues. The CDR3 loop is CASSLAGTTVGEQYF. CDR3 DNA sequence: TGTGCCAGCAGCTTAGCGGGGACAACCGTTGGGGAGCAGTACTTC.

The chain is built from TRBV5-1 and TRBJ1-4; D is ambiguous. This CDR3 is built from 12 residues. The V gene's germline CDR1 is SGHRS and CDR2 YFSETQ. With 9 bases removed from V and 3 bases from J, the gap between germline ends came to 9 bases. CDR3 sequence: CATTVSNEKLFF. CDR3 nucleotide sequence: TGCGCCACAACAGTCTCTAATGAAAAACTGTTTTTT.

V is TRBV28 and J is TRBJ2-3; maybe TRBD1 (6 bases). The CDR3 covers 14 residues. Germline CDR1 MDHEN, CDR2 SYDVKM. V was pared by 6 bases and J by 4 bases, with 14 bases between. In DNA, the CDR3 is TGTGCCAGCAGACCCCCTAACAGGGCAGATACGCAGTATTTT. The encoded protein is CASRPPNRADTQYF.

The chain is built from TRBV19 and TRBJ2-5; D is unresolved. Germline V gene sequence: CDR1 LNHDA, CDR2 SQIVND (reference sequence). The CDR3 totals 12 residues. Trimming stripped 1 base from V and 4 bases from J, with 4 bases between. This CDR3 reads CASSIGRETQYF. CDR3 nucleotide sequence: TGTGCCAGTAGTATAGGGCGAGAGACCCAGTACTTC.

The V call is TRBV28, the J call TRBJ1-2, with TRBD1 as a possible D gene (5 bases). The CDR3 spans 13 residues. Germline-derived CDR1 and CDR2 are MDHEN and SYDVKM. The V end lost 4 bases, the J end lost 14 bases, and 20 bases lay between the germline ends. Here the CDR3 DNA reads TGTGCCAGCAGTTCCAGCAGGGATGGAAGTAGGACCTTC. Its translation: CASSSSRDGSRTF.

The CDR3: CASSVGTGFGEKLFF. CDR3 DNA: TGTGCCAGCAGCGTCGGTACAGGGTTTGGTGAAAAACTGTTTTTT. The chain links TRBV9 to TRBJ1-4, with D possibly being TRBD1 (6 bases). The V end lost 2 bases, the J end lost 7 bases, and 15 bases lay between the germline ends. The germline V gene encodes CDR1 SGDLS and CDR2 YYNGEE. The CDR3 runs to 15 residues.

This clone was counted at least ten times. This chain joins TRBV4-3 and TRBJ2-6, with D possibly called TRBD1 or TRBD2 (5 bases each). Germline assignment: CDR1 LGHNA and CDR2 YSLEER. This CDR3 has 17 amino acids. V dropped 6 bases and J dropped 0 bases, with 15 bases sitting between them. The CDR3 nucleotides are TGCGCCAGCAGACAAATACTGAGGGGCTCTGGGGCCAACGTCCTGACTTTC. Its translation: CASRQILRGSGANVLTF.

A single count supports this clone. The rearrangement uses TRBV19 and TRBJ1-2; no firm D call. CDR1 and CDR2 (germline): LNHDA, SQIVND (reference sequence). V was trimmed by 3 bases and J by 6 bases, leaving 17 bases between them. The CDR3 is 15 amino acids. CDR3: CASSIGPRRPDGYTF. The DNA for the CDR3 is TGTGCCAGTAGTATCGGGCCCCGGAGACCTGATGGCTACACCTTC.

This rearrangement joins TRBV30 to TRBJ2-1; 7 bases match TRBD2. Germline CDR1 reads GTSNPN; CDR2 reads SVGIG (reference sequence). The V segment lost 5 bases and the J segment 10 bases; nucleotides outside the gene matches: 8. This CDR3 spans 12 amino acids. The CDR3 nucleotides read TGTGCCTGGGGGGAGGGCCGGGTCGAGCAGTTCTTC. Translating gives CAWGEGRVEQFF.

The CDR3 region is CASSFIAGAYNEQFF. The DNA of the CDR3 is TGTGCCAGCAGTTTTATAGCGGGTGCCTACAATGAGCAGTTCTTC. The rearrangement links TRBV28 to TRBJ2-1, with 7 bases lining up with TRBD2. This CDR3 region has 15 residues. CDR1 and CDR2 (germline): MDHEN, SYDVKM. Trimming removed 3 bases from V and 2 bases from J; junction bases left unmatched: 4.

The gene calls are TRBV7-3 and TRBJ2-1, with 7 nucleotides matching TRBD1. Germline trimming cut 3 bases from V and 5 bases from J; bases unmatched to any gene: 4. Germline V gene data show CDR1 as SGHTA and CDR2 as FQGTGA. This CDR3 has 14 residues. CDR3 region: CASSLTGWNNEQFF. CDR3 bases: TGTGCCAGCAGCTTGACAGGGTGGAACAATGAGCAGTTCTTC.

This chain links TRBV7-2 with TRBJ2-7; D is perhaps TRBD1 (6 bases). CDR1 is SGHTA, CDR2 FQGNSA, per germline. V dropped 6 bases and J dropped 0 bases, with 15 bases sitting between them. This CDR3 has 15 amino acids. CDR3 nucleotides: TGTGCCAGCAGGTTCGACAGGACCCCCTCCTACGAGCAGTACTTC. Translation gives CASRFDRTPSYEQYF.

J is TRBJ2-5 and V is TRBV5-1, with 13 bases aligning to TRBD2. Losses at the gene ends were 4 bases for V and 1 base for J; bases not matched to a gene: 1. The CDR3 has 15 residues. Germline V gene lookup returns CDR1 SGHRS and CDR2 YFSETQ. The CDR3 reads CASSRTSGGQETQYF. CDR3 DNA sequence: TGCGCCAGCAGCCGGACTAGCGGGGGCCAAGAGACCCAGTACTTC.

The V call is TRBV25-1, the J call TRBJ2-7; 9 bases line up with TRBD1. Germline V gene data show CDR1 as MGHDK and CDR2 as SYGVNS. The CDR3 has 14 amino acids. J lost 5 bases, V lost 6 bases, and 8 bases had no gene match. CDR3 sequence: CASSPGQGTHEQYF. The CDR3 nucleotides read TGTGCCAGCAGCCCGGGACAGGGAACCCACGAGCAGTACTTC.

The count of this clone is one. The rearrangement joins TRBV5-6 to TRBJ1-5; unclear D gene. This CDR3 is built from 12 residues. Trimming pared 1 base from V and 6 bases from J, leaving 5 bases between. Germline V gene sequence: CDR1 SGHDT, CDR2 YYEEEE. The CDR3 protein is CASSLRTQPQHF. The CDR3 DNA reads as TGTGCCAGCAGCTTGCGGACTCAGCCCCAGCATTTT. Looking up the rest from reference TRBV5-6 and TRBJ1-5 gives the full variable domain: DAGVTQSPTHLIKTRGQQVTLRCSPKSGHDTVSWYQQALGQGPQFIFQYYEEEERQRGNFPDRFSGHQFPNYSSELNVNALLLGDSALYLCASSLRTQPQHFGDGTRLSIL.

The chain is built from TRBV19 and TRBJ2-3; TRBD1 matches 8 bases. V shed 1 base and J 6 bases; nucleotides not matched to a gene: 6. CDR1 is LNHDA, CDR2 SQIVND, per germline (reference sequence). This CDR3 has 15 residues. CDR3 protein: CASSIAQGARDTQYF. CDR3 DNA: TGTGCCAGTAGTATAGCCCAGGGGGCCCGGGATACGCAGTATTTT.

The J gene is TRBJ2-1, the V gene TRBV7-2, with 7 bases fitting TRBD2. Germline V gives CDR1 SGHTA, CDR2 FQGNSA. The CDR3 contains 16 residues. J gave up 6 bases and V 4 bases, and 12 bases lay outside the gene matches. CDR3 DNA: TGTGCCAGCAGCTATCTCGGACTAGGAAACGGCAATGAGCAGTTCTTC. Its translation is CASSYLGLGNGNEQFF.

V and J are TRBV6-1 and TRBJ2-5, with 8 bases identical to TRBD1. V lost 5 bases to trimming and J lost 5 bases; unmatched junction nucleotides: 10. From germline, CDR1 is MNHNS and CDR2 SASEGT. CDR3 length: 15 amino acids. As DNA, the CDR3 is TGTGCCAGCAGTTCAGAACGACAGGGGTGGGAGACCCAGTACTTC. This translates into CASSSERQGWETQYF.

The chain links TRBV7-2 to TRBJ2-7, with 7 bases matching TRBD2. V lost 0 bases to trimming and J lost 3 bases; unmatched junction nucleotides: 5. Germline lookup yields CDR1 SGHTA and CDR2 FQGNSA. The CDR3 runs to 15 residues. CDR3 in DNA: TGTGCCAGCAGCTTAGCAGTCGGCGGGGGCTACGAGCAGTACTTC. Protein: CASSLAVGGGYEQYF.

The chain combines TRBV5-1 with TRBJ2-4, with 8 bases that match TRBD2. V was pared by 0 bases and J by 8 bases, with 4 bases of the junction left unmatched. The CDR3 is made up of 14 amino acids. Germline CDR1 reads SGHRS; CDR2 reads YFSETQ. CDR3 in amino acids: CASSLDRAGDIQYF. The CDR3 DNA sequence: TGCGCCAGCAGCTTGGACAGAGCGGGAGACATTCAGTACTTC.